This T cell receptor beta chain was captured by sequencing in a study of molecular identifiers for immune sequencing clone quantification. Study-wide results and caveats: Spiked Jurkat TCR RNA equivalent to one cell reportedly surfaced among about 1 million naive cells.

Sorting captured naive CD8 T cells as CD8+CD4-CCR7+CD45RA+. This clonotype was counted only a few times. Its specificity is unknown. TCRdb used MiXCR to reprocess the PCR reads, holding one entry per CDR3 protein. The repertoire has 75,000 to 95,000 distinct CDR3 sequences, roughly 23% of them found once; the top ten carry 0.78%. CDR3 length: 14 residues. V was trimmed by 7 bases and J by 3 bases, leaving 16 bases between them. The rearrangement joins TRBV12-3 or TRBV12-4 to TRBJ2-7, with D unclear. The sequenced sample consisted of naive CD8+ T cells from blood, with Jurkat cell RNA spiked in. Sample subset: FACS-sorted CD8+CD4-CCR7+CD45RA+ naive T cells. The TCR was taken from a human donor in good health. Some libraries in this study had Jurkat cell RNA spiked in. The CDR3 DNA reads TGTGCCAGCAATGGTAGGCTAGGTCTCTACGAGCAGTACTTC. Encoded protein: CASNGRLGLYEQYF.